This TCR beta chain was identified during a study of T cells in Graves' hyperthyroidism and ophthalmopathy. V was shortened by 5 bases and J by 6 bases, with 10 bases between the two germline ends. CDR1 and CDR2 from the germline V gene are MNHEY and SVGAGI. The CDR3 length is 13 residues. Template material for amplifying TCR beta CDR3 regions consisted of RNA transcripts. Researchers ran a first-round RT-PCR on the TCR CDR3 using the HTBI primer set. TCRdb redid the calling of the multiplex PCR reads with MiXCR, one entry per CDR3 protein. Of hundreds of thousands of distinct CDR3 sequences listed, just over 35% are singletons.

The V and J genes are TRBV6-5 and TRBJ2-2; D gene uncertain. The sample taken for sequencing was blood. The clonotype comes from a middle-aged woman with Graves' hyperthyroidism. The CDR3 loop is CASSKTTPGELFF. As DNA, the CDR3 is TGTGCCAGCAGTAAGACGACGCCCGGGGAGCTGTTTTTT.